This T cell receptor (beta chain) was observed in a study of identical twins. TCRdb passed the 5' RACE reads through MiXCR, listing each CDR3 protein once. This sample has about 220,000 distinct CDR3 sequences; 7.5% occur once, and the top ten carry 1.9%. Donors uniformly comprised healthy Caucasians. Findings of the study overall: Insertions were fewer in abundant cord blood beta clonotypes, whereas memory repertoires showed none of this pattern.

This clonotype was observed at least ten times. What it binds is unknown. Looked up from germline, CDR1 is MNHNS and CDR2 is SASEGT. The CDR3 has 15 residues. V was trimmed by 6 bases and J by 0 bases, leaving 12 bases between them. This sample also appeared in a second study, on yellow fever vaccine responses in identical twins.

Sequencing input: memory (CD45RO+) T cells sorted from blood. V is TRBV6-1 and J is TRBJ1-5; D ambiguous. The clonotype originates from a woman aged 18-29 years in good health. The DNA for the CDR3 is TGTGCCAGCAGCACGGACGGGTATAGCAATCAGCCCCAGCATTTT. Its protein is CASSTDGYSNQPQHF.